These T cell receptor beta chains were read from a single sample in a study of blood T cell repertoires in COVID-19. Produced via immunoSEQ multiplex PCR; TCRdb's table is partial and in-frame only. The table records over 250,000 clones, about 88% of them present only once. Sequencing was carried out using PBMCs or T cells enriched from blood (not recorded which). All receptors come from a man between 25 and 39 years old with acute COVID-19. CDR3s include the opening cysteine and the closing phenylalanine or tryptophan. A D gene is named only where the DNA matches it firmly. Clone size, where shown, is once, few, many, or a class for clones that have expanded.

>TRBJ2-2|15|TRBV7-9|NA|few
TGTGCCAGCAGCCCGGGGACATTTAACACCGGGGAGCTGTTTTTT
CASSPGTFNTGELFF
>TRBJ2-1|14|TRBV6-5|TRBD2|few
TGTGCCATTGATCCCGGGACTAGTTACAATGAGCAGTTCTTC
CAIDPGTSYNEQFF
>TRBJ1-3|15|TRBV6-5|TRBD1|NA
TGTGCCAGCCTACCAACAGGGGGCTTCGGAAACACCATATATTTT
CASLPTGGFGNTIYF
>TRBJ2-5|14|TRBV6-5|TRBD1|NA
TGTGCCAGTGGGGACAGGGGGCATGGGGAGACCCAGTACTTC
CASGDRGHGETQYF
>TRBJ2-2|14|TRBV4-1|TRBD2|NA
TGCGCCAGCAGTGGAGCGGGATGGACCGGGGAGCTGTTTTTT
CASSGAGWTGELFF
>TRBJ1-4|14|TRBV4-3|TRBD1|NA
TGCGCCAGCAGCCTGGGACAGATTAATGAAAAACTGTTTTTT
CASSLGQINEKLFF
>TRBJ2-2|15|TRBV5-4|TRBD2|once
TGTGCCAGCAGTCTCGGGGGGGCGAACACCGGGGAGCTGTTTTTT
CASSLGGANTGELFF
>TRBJ1-1|14|TRBV6-6|NA|NA
TGTGCCAGCAGTTATACGGGATCGAACACTGAAGCTTTCTTT
CASSYTGSNTEAFF
>TRBJ1-2|15|TRBV4-2|TRBD1|NA
TGTGCCAGCAGCCAAGGGTCGGTCAGGGGGTATGGCTACACCTTC
CASSQGSVRGYGYTF
>TRBJ2-1|14|TRBV14|TRBD2|NA
TGTGCCAGCAGCAACGACCTGCGGGAGGTAGAGCAGTTCTTC
CASSNDLREVEQFF
>TRBJ1-6|16|TRBV3-1/TRBV3-2|TRBD1|NA
TGTGCCAGCAGCCAAGTCTCCGGGACAGGTGCTTCACCCCTCCACTTT
CASSQVSGTGASPLHF
>TRBJ2-1|16|TRBV3-1/TRBV3-2|TRBD2|NA
TGTGCCAGCAGCCGAGTAGCGGGGGGACTCTACAATGAGCAGTTCTTC
CASSRVAGGLYNEQFF
>TRBJ1-2|12|TRBV2|NA|NA
TGTGCCAGCAGGGACAACTCCTTGGGCTACACCTTC
CASRDNSLGYTF